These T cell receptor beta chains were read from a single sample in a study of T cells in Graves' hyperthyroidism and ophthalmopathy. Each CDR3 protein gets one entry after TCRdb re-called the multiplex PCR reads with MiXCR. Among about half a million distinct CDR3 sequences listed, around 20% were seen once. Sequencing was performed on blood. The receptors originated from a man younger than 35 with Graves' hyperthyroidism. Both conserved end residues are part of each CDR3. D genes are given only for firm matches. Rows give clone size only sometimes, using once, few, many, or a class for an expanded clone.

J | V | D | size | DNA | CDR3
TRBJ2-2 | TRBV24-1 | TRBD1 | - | TGTGCCACCCAGACAGGGGAAGAGCTGTTTTTT | CATQTGEELFF
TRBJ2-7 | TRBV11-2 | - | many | TGTGCCAGCAGCCCAGGACACGGCTCCTACGAGCAGTACTTC | CASSPGHGSYEQYF
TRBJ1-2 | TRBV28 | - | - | TGTGCCAGCAGTTTACAGACCCGATTACCCACCTTC | CASSLQTRLPTF
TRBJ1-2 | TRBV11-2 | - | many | TGTGCCAGCAGCTTAGGCGTGGGTTATGGCTACACCTTC | CASSLGVGYGYTF
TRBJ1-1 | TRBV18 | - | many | TGTGCCAGCTCACCCGACATGAACACTGAAGCTTTCTTT | CASSPDMNTEAFF
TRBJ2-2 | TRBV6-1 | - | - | TGTGCCAGCACTGGAGTGGGATCCACCGGGGAGCTGTTTTTT | CASTGVGSTGELFF
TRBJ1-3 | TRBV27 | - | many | TGTGCCAGCAGTTTTGGTCCCAGGGCGACTGGAAACACCATATATTTT | CASSFGPRATGNTIYF
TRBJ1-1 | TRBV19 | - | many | TGTGCCAGTAGTATAGATTCGACAGTTATGAACACTGAAGCTTTCTTT | CASSIDSTVMNTEAFF
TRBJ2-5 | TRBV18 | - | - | TGTGCCAGCTCACCCTTGACGGGGGGCGGAGAGACCCAGTACTTC | CASSPLTGGGETQYF
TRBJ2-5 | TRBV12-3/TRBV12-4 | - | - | TGTGCCAGCAGTTCTTCACAGGGCGAGACCCAGTACTTC | CASSSSQGETQYF
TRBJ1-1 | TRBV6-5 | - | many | TGTGCCAGCAGTTACTCGGTTGGGGGCGGGTGGAACACTGAAGCTTTCTTT | CASSYSVGGGWNTEAFF
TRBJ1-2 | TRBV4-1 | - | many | TGCGCCAGCAGCCAAGATCAGCGCCTCCCCTATGGCTACACCTTC | CASSQDQRLPYGYTF
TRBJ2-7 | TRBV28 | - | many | TGTGCCAGCAGTTTCAGCAGGGGACCTTACGAGCAGTACTTC | CASSFSRGPYEQYF
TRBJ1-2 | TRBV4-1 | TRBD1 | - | TGCGCCAGCAGCCACGGACAGGGGGAGGATGGCTACACCTTC | CASSHGQGEDGYTF
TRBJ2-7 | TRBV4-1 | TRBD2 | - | TGCGCCAGCAGCCAGAGTGGCGGGGGGGCCTACGAGCAGTACTTC | CASSQSGGGAYEQYF
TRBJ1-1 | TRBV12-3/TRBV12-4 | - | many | TGTGCCAGCAGTCCTGGACACCCAACAAGTACAACTGAAGCTTTCTTT | CASSPGHPTSTTEAFF
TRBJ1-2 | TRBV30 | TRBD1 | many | TGTGCCTGGAGTACAACAGGGGTAGGGTATGGCTACACCTTC | CAWSTTGVGYGYTF
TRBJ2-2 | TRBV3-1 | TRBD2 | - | TGTGCCAGCAGCCAAGGATTTCCTAGCGGTTCTACTTGGGAGCTGTTTTTT | CASSQGFPSGSTWELFF
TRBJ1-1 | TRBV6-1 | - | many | TGTGCCAGCAGCATAACGAACAGGGATACTGAAGCTTTCTTT | CASSITNRDTEAFF
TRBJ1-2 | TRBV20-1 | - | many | TGCAGTGCTAGGCAGGCCCCCACCTACTATGGCTACACCTTC | CSARQAPTYYGYTF
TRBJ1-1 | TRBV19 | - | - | TGTGCCAGTAGTATAGGTGGAGGGGTAATGAACACTGAAGCTTTCTTT | CASSIGGGVMNTEAFF
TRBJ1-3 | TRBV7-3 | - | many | TGTGCCAGCAGCTCTGGCAGGGGTGACACCATATATTTT | CASSSGRGDTIYF
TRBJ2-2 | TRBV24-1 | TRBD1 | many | TGTGCCACCAGTCACGGAGGGACAGGGACGAACACCGGGGAGCTGTTTTTT | CATSHGGTGTNTGELFF
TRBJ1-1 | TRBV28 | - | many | TGTGCCAGCAGTTATCAGGGGAGGGCCACTGAAGCTTTCTTT | CASSYQGRATEAFF
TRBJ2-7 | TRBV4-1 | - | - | TGCGCCAGCAGCCAAGAGGCGTTCCAAAGCTCCTACGAGCAGTACTTC | CASSQEAFQSSYEQYF
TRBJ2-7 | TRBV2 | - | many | TGTGCCAGCAGACCCGACACCTACGAGCAGTACTTC | CASRPDTYEQYF
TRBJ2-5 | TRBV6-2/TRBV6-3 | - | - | TGTGCCAGCAGTACTCCGGGGGGCAGTGCGACCCAGTACTTC | CASSTPGGSATQYF
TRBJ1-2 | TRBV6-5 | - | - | TGTGCCAGCAGTTTTGCTGACAGAGCTAACTATGGCTACACCTTC | CASSFADRANYGYTF
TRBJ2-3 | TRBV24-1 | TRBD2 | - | TGTGCCACCAGTGATTTCTCACTAGCGGGAACCACAGATACGCAGTATTTT | CATSDFSLAGTTDTQYF
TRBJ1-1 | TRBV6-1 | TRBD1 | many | TGTGCCAGCAGTGACAGGGGGTTGAACACTGAAGCTTTCTTT | CASSDRGLNTEAFF
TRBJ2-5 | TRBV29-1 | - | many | TGCAGCGTTGACCACAGGCCGGGGGAGACCCAGTACTTC | CSVDHRPGETQYF
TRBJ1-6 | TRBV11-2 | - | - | TGTGCCAGCAGCTTTCAGCAAGAGGGAACACCCCTCCACTTT | CASSFQQEGTPLHF
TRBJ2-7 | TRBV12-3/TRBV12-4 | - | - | TGTGCCAGCTGCCTCGGATCAACAAACTACGAGCAGTACTTC | CASCLGSTNYEQYF
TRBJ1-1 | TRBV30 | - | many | TGTGCCTGGAGTGTAAGAACAGCGAACACTGAAGCTTTCTTT | CAWSVRTANTEAFF
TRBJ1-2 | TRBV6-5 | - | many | TGTGCCAGCAGGTTTGGGGCCTACTATGGCTACACCTTC | CASRFGAYYGYTF
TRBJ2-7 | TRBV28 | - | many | TGTGCCAGCGGTCCGCGGGGATACGAGCAGTACTTC | CASGPRGYEQYF
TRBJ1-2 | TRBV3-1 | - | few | TGTGCCAGCAGCCAAGGGGGGGCCTACTATGGCTACACCTTC | CASSQGGAYYGYTF
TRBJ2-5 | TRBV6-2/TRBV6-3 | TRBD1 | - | TGTGCCAGCAGTCCCGGGACAGTTATAGAGACCCAGTACTTC | CASSPGTVIETQYF
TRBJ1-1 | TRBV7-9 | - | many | TGTGCCAGCAGCGCTGAGACCGTTGAAGCTTTCTTT | CASSAETVEAFF
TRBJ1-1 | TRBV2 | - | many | TGTGCCAGCAGTGGTGATGTGGAGGCCCGGGCCACTGAAGCTTTCTTT | CASSGDVEARATEAFF